This T cell receptor (beta chain) is drawn from a study of blood T cell repertoires in COVID-19. Whole-study context: COVID-19 samples from acute and convalescent phases originated in the United States, Italy and Spain. Sources were T cells, B-cell-depleted T cells, or PBMCs; the material itself was cDNA or gDNA.

Authors' analysis steps: How many nucleated cells were present was estimated from reference gene primer amplification. Measured with immunoSEQ multiplex PCR; TCRdb has only the in-frame clones, and not every one. Clone size and V and J calls were adopted from that table, with D and trimming inferred from the DNA. The sample includes about 150,000 clones, roughly nine tenths of them seen just once. Donors of Cohort 3 who recovered were those that had two negative PCRs, clearance, or symptom resolution. Source material: PBMCs or T cells enriched from blood (not recorded which). The receptor comes from a woman aged 45-65 years who had recovered from COVID-19.

The DNA for the CDR3 is TGTGCCAGTAGTGCAGACAGTGGTAGGGAGACCCAGTACTTC. Amino acids: CASSADSGRETQYF. V gene TRBV19 combines with J gene TRBJ2-5; D is possibly TRBD1 (5 bases). V lost 5 bases, J lost 5 bases, and 15 bases lay in between. The CDR3 loop spans 14 amino acids. CDR1 and CDR2 (germline): LNHDA, SQIVND (reference sequence).